This T cell receptor (beta chain) was recorded in a study of CD8 T cells in ankylosing spondylitis. Study outcomes and limitations: In reactive arthritis synovial fluid and blood, some motif variants had been reported before. As reported, disease-linked clones showed significant enrichment in matched ankylosing spondylitis synovial fluid. One TCR beta motif, made up of fewer than 10 highly homologous variants, appeared characteristic of ankylosing spondylitis blood.

This CDR3 region has 12 residues. The germline V and J ends were trimmed by 7 bases and 7 bases, with 8 bases remaining between them. From germline, CDR1 is MDHEN and CDR2 SYDVKM. In making TCR beta libraries, quantitative 5'-RACE with molecular barcodes was used. TCRdb re-analysed the 5' RACE reads in MiXCR, keeping a single row per CDR3 protein. The profile covers roughly 700,000 distinct CDR3 sequences, with around 19% appearing a single time and about 20% taken by the ten largest. There are a few counts of this clonotype. Its antigen remains unidentified. This chain links TRBV28 with TRBJ1-6; unclear D gene. This receptor was identified in a male donor with ankylosing spondylitis. Material for sequencing was blood, either unsorted or a sorted T cell fraction (not recorded which). The CDR3 region is CASKALNSPLHF. The CDR3 DNA is TGTGCCAGCAAGGCGCTAAATTCACCCCTCCACTTT.